The rows below give T cell receptor beta chains drawn from one sample of a study of blood T cell repertoires in COVID-19. The protocol was immunoSEQ multiplex PCR, while the TCRdb copy is restricted to in-frame clones and leaves out a portion. The sample contains roughly 230,000 clones, roughly 80% of which appear only once. Sequencing was done on a sample of peripheral blood. The source is a woman over 75 with COVID-19, enrolled during active disease. The CDR3 runs from the conserved cysteine through the conserved F or W. D genes are given only for firm matches. Size is stated for part of the rows, as once, few or many counts, or as a class when the clone is expanded.

j_call v_call d_call clone_size cdr3_aa cdr3_nt
TRBJ2-1 TRBV5-4 TRBD1 - CASSYRGSSYNEQFF TGTGCCAGCAGCTACAGGGGGTCCTCCTACAATGAGCAGTTCTTC
TRBJ1-1 TRBV5-1 - - CASSLARQPNTEAFF TGCGCCAGCAGCTTGGCCCGACAACCGAACACTGAAGCTTTCTTT
TRBJ1-2 TRBV6-5 - - CASSPSLRNYGYTF TGTGCCAGCAGCCCCTCGCTGAGGAACTATGGCTACACCTTC
TRBJ1-2 TRBV3-1/TRBV3-2 - - CASSQVAGSLGYTF TGTGCCAGCAGCCAAGTTGCAGGGTCCCTTGGCTACACCTTC
TRBJ1-1 TRBV3-1/TRBV3-2 - - CASSPGTFMNTEAFF TGTGCCAGCAGCCCCGGGACATTCATGAACACTGAAGCTTTCTTT
TRBJ1-2 TRBV14 TRBD1 - CASSRQGQLNYGYTF TGTGCCAGCAGCCGCCAGGGACAGCTTAACTATGGCTACACCTTC
TRBJ1-2 TRBV21-1 - - CASSKGQGETNYGYTF TGTGCCAGCAGCAAAGGGCAGGGGGAAACTAACTATGGCTACACCTTC
TRBJ1-2 TRBV7-2 TRBD1 - CASSPRQGRDYGYTF TGTGCCAGCAGCCCTCGACAGGGTAGGGACTATGGCTACACCTTC
TRBJ1-4 TRBV9 - - CASSVATGEGGEKLFF TGTGCCAGCAGCGTAGCTACCGGGGAGGGAGGTGAAAAACTGTTTTTT
TRBJ1-1 TRBV28 - - CASRLTGIAEAFF TGTGCCAGCAGACTTACAGGGATCGCTGAAGCTTTCTTT
TRBJ1-2 TRBV28 - - CASRGANYGYTF TGTGCCAGCAGAGGGGCTAACTATGGCTACACCTTC
TRBJ1-5 TRBV24-1 - - CATSDSQAIPYSNQPQHF TGTGCCACCAGTGATTCCCAGGCGATCCCCTATAGCAATCAGCCCCAGCATTTT
TRBJ1-1 TRBV18 TRBD1 once CASSPGTGGGDEAFF TGTGCCAGCTCTCCCGGGACAGGGGGCGGAGATGAAGCTTTCTTT
TRBJ1-1 TRBV30 - - CASRTALNTEAFF TGTGCCTCGCGGACAGCCTTGAACACTGAAGCTTTCTTT
TRBJ2-1 TRBV19 TRBD2 once CASSSQASGAYNEQFF TGTGCCAGTAGTAGTCAAGCCAGCGGGGCCTACAATGAGCAGTTCTTC
TRBJ1-1 TRBV12-3/TRBV12-4 TRBD1 - CASRTDRGAEAFF TGTGCCAGCAGGACCGACAGGGGCGCTGAAGCTTTCTTT
TRBJ1-4 TRBV10-2 - few CASSGSRGEKLFF TGCGCCAGCAGTGGGTCAAGGGGTGAAAAACTGTTTTTT
TRBJ1-1 TRBV5-1 - few CASSLVGAPEAFF TGCGCCAGCTCTTTAGTAGGGGCCCCTGAAGCTTTCTTT
TRBJ1-2 TRBV28 - few CASSHTVNYGYTF TGTGCCAGCAGTCACACAGTGAACTATGGCTACACCTTC
TRBJ2-1 TRBV5-1 - - CASSLPGTYNEQFF TGCGCCAGCAGCCTGCCGGGTACCTACAATGAGCAGTTCTTC
TRBJ2-5 TRBV3-1/TRBV3-2 - - CASSHPKGLRGETQYF TGTGCCAGCAGCCACCCGAAAGGACTCCGGGGAGAGACCCAGTACTTC
TRBJ2-3 TRBV7-2 TRBD2 - CASSLGPSGADTQYF TGTGCCAGCAGCTTAGGTCCTAGCGGGGCAGATACGCAGTATTTT
TRBJ2-3 TRBV10-1 TRBD2 once CASSESTSGLTDTQYF TGCGCCAGCAGTGAGTCGACTAGCGGGCTCACAGATACGCAGTATTTT
TRBJ2-3 TRBV3-1/TRBV3-2 TRBD1 - CASSKGQGPDTQYF TGTGCCAGCAGCAAAGGACAGGGTCCAGATACGCAGTATTTT
TRBJ1-1 TRBV2 - - CGERRSLNTEAFF TGTGGGGAGCGGCGGTCCCTGAACACTGAAGCTTTCTTT
TRBJ2-5 TRBV6-6 TRBD1 - CASSTPRDRGRETQYF TGTGCCAGCAGTACGCCCCGGGACAGGGGGCGAGAGACCCAGTACTTC
TRBJ2-4 TRBV19 - few CASSISTGAKNIQYF TGTGCCAGTAGTATTTCCACAGGGGCCAAAAACATTCAGTACTTC
TRBJ2-7 TRBV30 TRBD1 - CAWGTGTGLGEQYF TGTGCCTGGGGCACCGGGACAGGGTTGGGCGAGCAGTACTTC
TRBJ1-4 TRBV28 - - CASSLGGSDEKLFF TGTGCCAGCAGTTTGGGGGGGTCTGATGAAAAACTGTTTTTT